This T cell receptor (beta chain) was profiled in a study of post-analysis software for immune sequencing data. V shed 3 bases, J shed 5 bases, and the junction held 5 bases outside the gene matches. Germline V gene sequence: CDR1 MGHRA, CDR2 YSYEKL. CDR3 size: 14 residues. Regarding the study as a whole: The study found TRBV5-6, TRBV5-1 and TRBV20-1 among a few TRBV segments more frequent in patients than controls. Comparison with controls showed significantly lower normalized Chao1 diversity in multiple sclerosis patients.

To note about this clonotype: As yet, its antigen is unknown.

Incorporated into the TCR beta cDNA libraries were unique molecular identifiers, which served to reduce PCR and sequencing biases. About half a million cDNA molecules were recovered from an input of about 0.9 to 11 million T cells. In TCRdb, the PCR reads were re-called with MiXCR into one record per CDR3 protein. The sample records about half a million distinct CDR3 sequences, roughly 45% being singletons. This chain uses TRBV4-1 with TRBJ2-5, with 8 bases lining up with TRBD1. The specimen was blood. The clonotype comes from a girl between 10 and 17 years old with multiple sclerosis. Here the CDR3 DNA reads TGCGCCAGCAGCCAGCTTCAGGGGGCCGAGACCCAGTACTTC. Translation: CASSQLQGAETQYF.